This is a list of T cell receptor beta chains from one sample in a study of beta chain features in type 1 diabetes. Assay used: immunoSEQ multiplex PCR; TCRdb lists only in-frame clones, some missing. The table lists under 45,000 clones, 50% of them singletons. The sequenced sample was stem cell memory CD4+ T cells from blood. These receptors originate from a woman aged 25 to 45 in good health. The CDR3 runs from the conserved cysteine through the conserved F or W. Each record gives: V gene, D gene, J gene, clone size, CDR3 DNA, CDR3 protein. D genes are given only for firm matches. Clone size is given for some rows only: seen once, a few or many times, or a class if the clone is expanded.

v_call: TRBV5-4
d_call: TRBD2
j_call: TRBJ2-1
clone_size: NA
cdr3_nt: TGTGCCAGCAGCTCGGGGGGTAGGAATGAGCAGTTCTTC
cdr3_aa: CASSSGGRNEQFF

v_call: TRBV6-6
d_call: TRBD2
j_call: TRBJ2-2
clone_size: NA
cdr3_nt: TGTGCCAGCATTTTCGAAGCGGGAGGATACACCGGGGAGCTGTTTTTT
cdr3_aa: CASIFEAGGYTGELFF

v_call: TRBV19
d_call: TRBD2
j_call: TRBJ2-2
clone_size: NA
cdr3_nt: TGTGCCAGCAGAGTAGGCGGGAGGAACACCGGGGAGCTGTTTTTT
cdr3_aa: CASRVGGRNTGELFF

v_call: TRBV7-9
d_call: NA
j_call: TRBJ1-1
clone_size: NA
cdr3_nt: TGTGCCAGCAGCCTCGGAGAGAACACTGAAGCTTTCTTT
cdr3_aa: CASSLGENTEAFF

v_call: TRBV19
d_call: TRBD1
j_call: TRBJ2-7
clone_size: NA
cdr3_nt: TGTGCCAGTAGTAGTGGGACAGGGGGAGCCTACGAGCAGTACTTC
cdr3_aa: CASSSGTGGAYEQYF

v_call: TRBV2
d_call: TRBD2
j_call: TRBJ2-3
clone_size: NA
cdr3_nt: TGTGCCAGCAGAGGGGGACTAGCGGGACCTAGCACAGATACGCAGTATTTT
cdr3_aa: CASRGGLAGPSTDTQYF

v_call: TRBV9
d_call: TRBD2
j_call: TRBJ2-1
clone_size: NA
cdr3_nt: TGTGCCAGCAGCGTAGACGGCGGGAGGTACAATGAGCAGTTCTTC
cdr3_aa: CASSVDGGRYNEQFF

v_call: TRBV10-3
d_call: NA
j_call: TRBJ2-4
clone_size: NA
cdr3_nt: TGTGCCATCAGTGAGCGGGACAAGAACATTCAGTACTTC
cdr3_aa: CAISERDKNIQYF

v_call: TRBV9
d_call: TRBD1
j_call: TRBJ2-1
clone_size: few
cdr3_nt: TGTGCCAGCAGCCCAGGGACAGGACTAATCAATGAGCAGTTCTTC
cdr3_aa: CASSPGTGLINEQFF

v_call: TRBV5-8
d_call: NA
j_call: TRBJ2-3
clone_size: NA
cdr3_nt: TGTGCCAGCAGCTTGGGTAGCAGGGCCACAGATACGCAGTATTTT
cdr3_aa: CASSLGSRATDTQYF

v_call: TRBV7-2
d_call: NA
j_call: TRBJ2-2
clone_size: NA
cdr3_nt: TGTGCCAGCAGCTTAGGCGGGAACACCGGGGAGCTGTTTTTT
cdr3_aa: CASSLGGNTGELFF

v_call: TRBV27
d_call: NA
j_call: TRBJ2-3
clone_size: NA
cdr3_nt: TGTGCCAGCACCCAATGGAGCAGTGGCACAGATACGCAGTATTTT
cdr3_aa: CASTQWSSGTDTQYF

v_call: TRBV7-3
d_call: TRBD1
j_call: TRBJ2-2
clone_size: NA
cdr3_nt: TGTGCCAGCAGCCCGGGACAGTCCACCGGGGAGCTGTTTTTT
cdr3_aa: CASSPGQSTGELFF

v_call: TRBV15
d_call: TRBD2
j_call: TRBJ2-2
clone_size: once
cdr3_nt: TGTGCCACCAGCAGAGATTTGTGGGAGGGTTATACCGGGGAGCTGTTTTTT
cdr3_aa: CATSRDLWEGYTGELFF

v_call: TRBV6-5
d_call: NA
j_call: TRBJ2-3
clone_size: few
cdr3_nt: TGTGCCAGCAGTTACATGGGACACCTCGCAGATACGCAGTATTTT
cdr3_aa: CASSYMGHLADTQYF

v_call: TRBV28
d_call: NA
j_call: TRBJ1-3
clone_size: few
cdr3_nt: TGTGCCAGCAGTTCCACTCTGGGCTTCTCTGGAAACACCATATATTTT
cdr3_aa: CASSSTLGFSGNTIYF

v_call: TRBV9
d_call: TRBD2
j_call: TRBJ2-1
clone_size: NA
cdr3_nt: TGTGCCAGCAGCGTAGGGGGACTAGCGGGGGTCTCCTACAATGAGCAGTTCTTC
cdr3_aa: CASSVGGLAGVSYNEQFF

v_call: TRBV7-8
d_call: NA
j_call: TRBJ2-6
clone_size: NA
cdr3_nt: TGTGCCAGCAGCTTAGTACTGGGCAGGGGGGTGTCTGGGGCCAACGTCCTGACTTTC
cdr3_aa: CASSLVLGRGVSGANVLTF

v_call: TRBV9
d_call: TRBD2
j_call: TRBJ2-1
clone_size: NA
cdr3_nt: TGTGCCAGCAGCGTAGGACTGGGACTAGCCTTCAATGAGCAGTTCTTC
cdr3_aa: CASSVGLGLAFNEQFF

v_call: TRBV19
d_call: NA
j_call: TRBJ2-3
clone_size: NA
cdr3_nt: TGTGCCAGTAGTATAGAGGGCGACGCAGATACGCAGTATTTT
cdr3_aa: CASSIEGDADTQYF

v_call: TRBV11-1
d_call: NA
j_call: TRBJ2-7
clone_size: NA
cdr3_nt: TGTGCCAGCAGCTTAGGGCATGAATCCTACGAGCAGTACTTC
cdr3_aa: CASSLGHESYEQYF